This TCR beta chain appears in the sequencing data of a study of vaccination effects on CD4 cells after COVID-19. Assay: immunoSEQ multiplex PCR; the TCRdb copy retains only in-frame clones and omits some. Of 50,000 to 65,000 clones detected, roughly 80% appear once; the ten largest clones hold about 2.7%. For this clone: The antigen is unknown.

Peptide-pool stimulation followed by sequencing identified expanded antigen-specific CD4+ clonotypes in the ViraFEST assay. Following a roughly 11-day culture, CD4+ T cells were purified. Culturing of 1.5 million to 2 million PBMC per well took place with about 10 IU/ml IL-2 and around 10 ug/ml peptides. This specimen consisted of CD4+ T cells from PBMCs cultured with HCoV-229E spike peptides, obtained before COVID-19 vaccination. The receptor was isolated from a human donor who received a COVID-19 vaccine.

CDR3: CASSLDSGGDSRETQYF. The CDR3, as DNA: TGTGCCAGCAGCTTAGATTCGGGGGGTGATTCGAGAGAGACCCAGTACTTC. The chain recombines TRBV11-3 with TRBJ2-5; TRBD2 matches 7 bases. Germline CDR1 is SGHNT and CDR2 is YENEEA. The V and J ends lost 0 bases and 4 bases, in that order; junction bases with no gene match: 11. The CDR3 spans 17 residues.